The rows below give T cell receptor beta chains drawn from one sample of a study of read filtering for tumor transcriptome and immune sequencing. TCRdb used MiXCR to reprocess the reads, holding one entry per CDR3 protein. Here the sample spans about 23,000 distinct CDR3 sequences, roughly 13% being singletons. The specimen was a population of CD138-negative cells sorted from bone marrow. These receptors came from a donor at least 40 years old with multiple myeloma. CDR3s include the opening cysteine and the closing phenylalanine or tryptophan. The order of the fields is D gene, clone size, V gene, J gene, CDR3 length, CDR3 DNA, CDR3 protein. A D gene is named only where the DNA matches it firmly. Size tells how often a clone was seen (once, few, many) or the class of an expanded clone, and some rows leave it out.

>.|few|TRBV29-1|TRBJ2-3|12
TGCAGCGAGTCTTGGGACACAGATACGCAGTATTTT
CSESWDTDTQYF
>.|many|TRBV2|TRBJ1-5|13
TGTGCCAGCAGTGGAGGTAGCAATCAGCCCCAGCATTTT
CASSGGSNQPQHF
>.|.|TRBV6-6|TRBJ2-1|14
TGTGCCATTCAAGCGTGGGCCGGCTACAATGAGCAGTTCTTC
CAIQAWAGYNEQFF
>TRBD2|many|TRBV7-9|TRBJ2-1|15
TGTGCCAGTACGCCGGGACTAGCGGGGGACAATGAGCAGTTCTTC
CASTPGLAGDNEQFF
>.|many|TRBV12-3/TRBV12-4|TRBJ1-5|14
TGTGCCAGCAGTACTGACCGGGGCGATCAGCCCCAGCATTTT
CASSTDRGDQPQHF
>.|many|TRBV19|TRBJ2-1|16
TGTGCCAGTAGTAGGGGGGACTCCCTCTTTTACAATGAGCAGTTCTTC
CASSRGDSLFYNEQFF
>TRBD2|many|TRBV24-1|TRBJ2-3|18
TGTGCCACCAGTGATACCGGGACTAGCGGGAGGGGCACAGATACGCAGTATTTT
CATSDTGTSGRGTDTQYF
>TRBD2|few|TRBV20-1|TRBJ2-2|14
TGCAGTGCCCCGGGACTAGATGCCACCGGGGAGCTGTTTTTT
CSAPGLDATGELFF
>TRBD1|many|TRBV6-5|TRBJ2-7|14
TGTGCCAGCAGTCGGGACAGGGGTCTCGCCGAGCAGTACTTC
CASSRDRGLAEQYF
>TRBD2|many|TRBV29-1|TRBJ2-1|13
TGCAGCGCTAGAGGGGACTACAACAATGAGCAGTTCTTC
CSARGDYNNEQFF
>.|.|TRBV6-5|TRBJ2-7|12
TGTGCCAGCAGCTATTACTCCTACGAGCAGTACTTC
CASSYYSYEQYF
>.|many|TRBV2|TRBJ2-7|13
TGTGCCAGCAGTATACTAGACTGGTACGAGCAGTACTTC
CASSILDWYEQYF
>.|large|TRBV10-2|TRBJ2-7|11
TGCGCCAGCGCGCGGGGCGACGAGCAGTACTTC
CASARGDEQYF
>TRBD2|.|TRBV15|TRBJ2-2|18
TGTGCCACCAGCAGAGATTTGGAGGGAGGGCGAGGCACCGGGGAGCTGTTTTTT
CATSRDLEGGRGTGELFF
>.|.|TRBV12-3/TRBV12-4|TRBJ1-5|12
TGTGCCAGCAGCCTTAACAATCAGCCCCAGCATTTT
CASSLNNQPQHF
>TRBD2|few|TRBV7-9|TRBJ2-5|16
TGTGCCAGCAGTCCCGGGACTAGCGGGTCCGAAGAGACCCAGTACTTC
CASSPGTSGSEETQYF
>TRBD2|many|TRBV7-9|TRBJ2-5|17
TGTGCCAGCAGCCGGACAGCGGGAGGGCCGCGGAAAGAGACCCAGTACTTC
CASSRTAGGPRKETQYF
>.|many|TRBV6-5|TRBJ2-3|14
TGTGCCAGCAGTTACAATCAGCTCACAGATACGCAGTATTTT
CASSYNQLTDTQYF
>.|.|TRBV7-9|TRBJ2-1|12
TGTGCCAGCAGCCGTGACTGGGGTGAGCAGTTCTTC
CASSRDWGEQFF
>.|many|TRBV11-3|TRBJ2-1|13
TGTGCCAGCAGCCCCATGTGGAACAATGAGCAGTTCTTC
CASSPMWNNEQFF
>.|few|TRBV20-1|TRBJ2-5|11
TGCAGTGCTAGGGAGTTGGAGACCCAGTACTTC
CSARELETQYF
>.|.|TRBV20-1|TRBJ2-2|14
TGCAGTGCTCCGTGGGTCTCGAACACCGGGGAGCTGTTTTTT
CSAPWVSNTGELFF
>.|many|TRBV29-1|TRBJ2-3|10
TGCAGCGTTGAAGGGGATACGCAGTATTTT
CSVEGDTQYF
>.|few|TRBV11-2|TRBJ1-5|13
TGTGCCAGCAGCTCACAACAGGGTCAGCCCCAGCATTTT
CASSSQQGQPQHF
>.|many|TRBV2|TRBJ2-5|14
TGTGCCAGCAGTGATGGACAATTCAAAGAGACCCAGTACTTC
CASSDGQFKETQYF
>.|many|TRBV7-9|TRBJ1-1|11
TGTGCCAGCAGCCGCCGGATTGAAGCTTTCTTT
CASSRRIEAFF
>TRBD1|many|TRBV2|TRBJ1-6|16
TGTGCCAGCACTTTGGGACAGGGGAACTATAATTCACCCCTCCACTTT
CASTLGQGNYNSPLHF
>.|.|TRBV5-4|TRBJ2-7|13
TGTGCCAGCAGCTTGACGGGGACCTACGAGCAGTACTTC
CASSLTGTYEQYF
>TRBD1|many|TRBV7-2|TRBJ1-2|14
TGTGCCAGCAGCCAACGACAGGGTAACTATGGCTACACCTTC
CASSQRQGNYGYTF
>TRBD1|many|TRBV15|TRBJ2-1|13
TGTGCCACCAGCAGAGGACAGGGGCATGAGCAGTTCTTC
CATSRGQGHEQFF
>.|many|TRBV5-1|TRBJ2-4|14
TGCGCCAGCAGCTCCGGGTCTGCCAAAAACATTCAGTACTTC
CASSSGSAKNIQYF
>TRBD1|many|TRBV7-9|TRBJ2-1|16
TGTGCCAGCAGCGAAGGACAGGGGGCCCGCTACAATGAGCAGTTCTTC
CASSEGQGARYNEQFF
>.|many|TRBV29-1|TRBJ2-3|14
TGCAGCGTTGCGAGCGGGTCCCACGCAGATACGCAGTATTTT
CSVASGSHADTQYF
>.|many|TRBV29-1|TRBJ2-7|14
TGCAGCGTCGCCTCGGGGGAAGGGCGGGGTGAGCAGTACTTC
CSVASGEGRGEQYF
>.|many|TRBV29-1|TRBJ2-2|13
TGCAGCGTTGACGGACAGAACACCGGGGAGCTGTTTTTT
CSVDGQNTGELFF
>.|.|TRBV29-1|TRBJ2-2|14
TGCAGCGTCCGGCGGGGTGCGAAAACCGGGGAGCTGTTTTTT
CSVRRGAKTGELFF
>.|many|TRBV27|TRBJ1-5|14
TGTGCCAGCAGTTTATACAATAGCAATCAGCCCCAGCATTTT
CASSLYNSNQPQHF
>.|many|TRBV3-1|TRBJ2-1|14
TGTGCCAGCAGCCGCCAACAGGGCCCCGATGAGCAGTTCTTC
CASSRQQGPDEQFF
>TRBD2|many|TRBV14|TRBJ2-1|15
TGTGCCAGCAGCCAAAGACTAGCGGGAGTCAGTGAGCAGTTCTTC
CASSQRLAGVSEQFF
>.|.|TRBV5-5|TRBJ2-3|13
TGTGCCAGCAGCTTTCCTGTCACAGATACGCAGTATTTT
CASSFPVTDTQYF
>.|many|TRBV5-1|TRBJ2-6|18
TGCGCCAGCAGCTTGGTGCCAGGGAGTCCCTCTGGGGCCAACGTCCTGACTTTC
CASSLVPGSPSGANVLTF
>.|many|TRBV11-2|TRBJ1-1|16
TGTGCCAGCAGCTTAGAGTTCGGGCGGGCGAACACTGAAGCTTTCTTT
CASSLEFGRANTEAFF
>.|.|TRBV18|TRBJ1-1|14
TGTGCCAGCTCATTCTTGGACCCAAACACTGAAGCTTTCTTT
CASSFLDPNTEAFF
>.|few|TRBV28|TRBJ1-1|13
TGTGCCAGCAGCCAACCCGGGTTTTTGTTTGCTTTCTTT
CASSQPGFLFAFF
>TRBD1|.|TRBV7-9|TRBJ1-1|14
TGTGCCAGCTCTCTAACAGGGGGGAACACTGAAGCTTTCTTT
CASSLTGGNTEAFF
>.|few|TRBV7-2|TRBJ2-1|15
TGTGCCAGCAGCTTAGCCCTAGCCCCCCACAATGAGCAGTTCTTC
CASSLALAPHNEQFF
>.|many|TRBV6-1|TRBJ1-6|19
TGTGCCAGCAGTGCACCTCGTCGGGGCCAGGGGCACCGAAATTCACCCCTCCACTTT
CASSAPRRGQGHRNSPLHF
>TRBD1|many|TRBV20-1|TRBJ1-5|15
TGCAGTGCTGGTCACGGGACAGGGAGGAATCAGCCCCAGCATTTT
CSAGHGTGRNQPQHF
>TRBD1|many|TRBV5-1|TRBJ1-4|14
TGCGCCAGCAGCTCGGGGACAGCTTTTGAAAAACTGTTTTTT
CASSSGTAFEKLFF
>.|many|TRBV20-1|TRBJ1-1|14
TGCAGTGCTAGAGGGGCGGGTATTGACACTGAAGCTTTCTTT
CSARGAGIDTEAFF
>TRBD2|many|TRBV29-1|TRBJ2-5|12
TGCAGCGCTGAGGGGACTAGCGGGACCCAGTACTTC
CSAEGTSGTQYF
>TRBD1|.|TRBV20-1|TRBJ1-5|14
TGCAGTGCAACCACAGGGGGCCGGAATCGGCCCCAGCATTTT
CSATTGGRNRPQHF
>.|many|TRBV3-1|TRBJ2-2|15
TGTGCCAGCAGCCGCCGGGCCCAGAACACCGGGGAGCTGTTTTTT
CASSRRAQNTGELFF
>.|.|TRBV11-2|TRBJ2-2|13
TGTGCCAGCAGCTTCGTCTCAACCGGGGAGCTGTTTTTT
CASSFVSTGELFF
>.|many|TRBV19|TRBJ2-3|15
TGTGCCAGTAGTATGCGGGCCGGGGGACAGATGGGGCAGTATTTT
CASSMRAGGQMGQYF
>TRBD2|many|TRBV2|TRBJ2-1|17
TGTGCCAGCAGTGGGACCTCCTTAGCGGGAGCCCACAATGAGCAGTTCTTC
CASSGTSLAGAHNEQFF
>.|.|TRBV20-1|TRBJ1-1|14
TGCAGTGCTAGTTATGGGACGGGGAACACTGAAGCTTTCTTT
CSASYGTGNTEAFF
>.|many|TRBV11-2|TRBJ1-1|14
TGTGCCAGCAAGGGCGGGACAAAAGGGGCTGAAGCTTTCTTT
CASKGGTKGAEAFF